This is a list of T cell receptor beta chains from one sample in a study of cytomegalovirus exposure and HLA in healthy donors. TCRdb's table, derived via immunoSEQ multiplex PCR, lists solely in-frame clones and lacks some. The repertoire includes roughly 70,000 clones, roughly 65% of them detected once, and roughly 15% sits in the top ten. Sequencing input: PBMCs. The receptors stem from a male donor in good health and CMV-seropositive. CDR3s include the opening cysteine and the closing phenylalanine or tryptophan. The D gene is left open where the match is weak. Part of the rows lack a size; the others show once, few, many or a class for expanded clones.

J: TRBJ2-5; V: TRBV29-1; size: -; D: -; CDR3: CSVRGEGQETQYF; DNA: TGCAGCGTCCGAGGAGAGGGCCAAGAGACCCAGTACTTC
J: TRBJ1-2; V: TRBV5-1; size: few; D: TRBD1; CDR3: CASSLERTGANYGYTF; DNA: TGCGCCAGCAGCTTGGAGCGGACAGGAGCTAACTATGGCTACACCTTC
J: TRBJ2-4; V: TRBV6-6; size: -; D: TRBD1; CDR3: CASSPGSGGTKNIQYF; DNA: TGTGCCAGCAGCCCCGGCTCAGGGGGAACCAAAAACATTCAGTACTTC
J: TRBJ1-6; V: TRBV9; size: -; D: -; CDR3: CASSPRDSGNSPLHF; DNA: TGTGCCAGCAGCCCACGGGACTCGGGGAATTCACCCCTCCACTTT
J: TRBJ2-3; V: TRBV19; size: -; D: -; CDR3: CASTIAEAGASDTQYF; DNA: TGTGCCAGTACCATCGCAGAGGCAGGGGCGTCGGATACGCAGTATTTT
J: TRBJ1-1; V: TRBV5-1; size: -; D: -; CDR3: CASSSFFPNTEAFF; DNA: TGCGCCAGCAGCTCCTTTTTTCCGAACACTGAAGCTTTCTTT
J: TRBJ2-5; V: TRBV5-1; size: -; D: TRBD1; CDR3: CASSLDQGVRETQYF; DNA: TGCGCCAGCAGTTTGGACCAGGGGGTCCGAGAGACCCAGTACTTC
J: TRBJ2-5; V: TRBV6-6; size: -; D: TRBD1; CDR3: CASSSWTGRETQYF; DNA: TGTGCCAGCAGTTCCTGGACAGGGAGGGAGACCCAGTACTTC
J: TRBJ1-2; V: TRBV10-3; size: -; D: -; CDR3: CAISAVINYGYTF; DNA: TGTGCCATCAGTGCCGTAATTAACTATGGCTACACCTTC
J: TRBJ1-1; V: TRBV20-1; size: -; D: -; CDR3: CSVKGAFF; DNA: TGCAGTGTAAAGGGGGCTTTCTTT
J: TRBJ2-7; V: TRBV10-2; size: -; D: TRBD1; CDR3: CASRVGQGPHEQYF; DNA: TGCGCCAGCAGGGTTGGACAGGGTCCCCACGAGCAGTACTTC
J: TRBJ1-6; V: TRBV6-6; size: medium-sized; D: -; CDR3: CASSYLTGFRDSPLHF; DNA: TGTGCCAGCAGTTACTTAACCGGTTTCCGGGATTCACCCCTCCACTTT
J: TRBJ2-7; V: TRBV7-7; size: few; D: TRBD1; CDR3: CASSLRTGVVYEQYF; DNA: TGTGCCAGCAGCCTCCGGACAGGGGTGGTGTACGAGCAGTACTTC
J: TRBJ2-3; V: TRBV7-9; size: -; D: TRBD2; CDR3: CATLAGGRTDTQYF; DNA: TGTGCCACGCTAGCGGGGGGGCGGACAGATACGCAGTATTTT
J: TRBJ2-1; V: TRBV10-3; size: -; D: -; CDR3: CAIRIEIYNEQFF; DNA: TGTGCCATCAGAATAGAAATATACAATGAGCAGTTCTTC
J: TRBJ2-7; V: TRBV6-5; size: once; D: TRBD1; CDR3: CASSPLGQGAREQYF; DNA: TGTGCCAGCAGCCCCCTCGGCCAGGGGGCGCGCGAGCAGTACTTC
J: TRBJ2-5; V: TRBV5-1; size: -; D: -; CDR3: CASSLAGDRGGIQETQYF; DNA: TGCGCCAGCAGCTTGGCCGGAGACAGGGGAGGGATACAAGAGACCCAGTACTTC
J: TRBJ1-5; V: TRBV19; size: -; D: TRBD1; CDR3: CATSTGNSNQPQHF; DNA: TGTGCCACCTCGACAGGGAATAGCAATCAGCCCCAGCATTTT
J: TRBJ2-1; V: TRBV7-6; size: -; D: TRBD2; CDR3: CASSYTSGGSYEQFF; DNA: TGTGCCAGCAGCTATACTAGCGGGGGGTCTTATGAGCAGTTCTTC
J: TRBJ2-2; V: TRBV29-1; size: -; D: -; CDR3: CSVGSLEGGELFF; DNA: TGCAGCGTTGGAAGTCTAGAGGGCGGGGAGCTGTTTTTT
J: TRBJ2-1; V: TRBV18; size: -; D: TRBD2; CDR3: CATLPSSGLYNEQFF; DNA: TGTGCCACCTTACCATCTAGCGGGCTGTACAATGAGCAGTTCTTC
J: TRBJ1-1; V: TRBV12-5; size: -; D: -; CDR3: CASGSTVNTEAFF; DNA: TGTGCTAGTGGTTCAACAGTGAACACTGAAGCTTTCTTT
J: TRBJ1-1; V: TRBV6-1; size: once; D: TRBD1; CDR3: CASMDRGNTEAFF; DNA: TGTGCCAGCATGGACAGGGGTAACACTGAAGCTTTCTTT
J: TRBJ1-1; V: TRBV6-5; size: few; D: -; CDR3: CASSYSRDTEAFF; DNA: TGTGCCAGCAGTTACTCGAGGGACACTGAAGCTTTCTTT
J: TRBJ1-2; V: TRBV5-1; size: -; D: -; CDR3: CASSLVPPAGNGYTF; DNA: TGCGCCAGCAGCTTGGTCCCCCCCGCGGGGAATGGCTACACCTTC
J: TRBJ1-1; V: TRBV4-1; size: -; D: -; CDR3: CASSLGPGTKGDMNTEAFF; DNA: TGCGCCAGCAGCCTAGGGCCCGGAACGAAGGGGGATATGAACACTGAAGCTTTCTTT
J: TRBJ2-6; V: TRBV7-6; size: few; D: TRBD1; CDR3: CASSPTGATGSSGANVLTF; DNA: TGTGCCAGCAGCCCAACCGGGGCGACAGGGAGCTCTGGGGCCAACGTCCTGACTTTC
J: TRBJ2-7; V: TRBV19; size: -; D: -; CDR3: CASSTLGLFEGYEQYF; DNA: TGTGCCAGTAGTACATTGGGACTCTTTGAAGGCTACGAGCAGTACTTC
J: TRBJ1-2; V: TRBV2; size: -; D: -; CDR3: CASSQTSGGYTF; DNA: TGTGCCAGCAGTCAAACCTCAGGTGGCTACACCTTC
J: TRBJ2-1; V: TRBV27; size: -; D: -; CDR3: CASTTLETGNEQFF; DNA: TGTGCCAGCACGACTCTGGAGACGGGAAATGAGCAGTTCTTC
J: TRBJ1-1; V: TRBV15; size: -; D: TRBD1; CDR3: CATSAAGQGFTEAFF; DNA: TGTGCCACCAGCGCTGCGGGACAGGGGTTCACTGAAGCTTTCTTT
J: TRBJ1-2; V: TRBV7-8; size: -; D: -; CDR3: CASSLAEGPYGYTF; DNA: TGTGCCAGCAGCTTAGCAGAGGGCCCCTATGGCTACACCTTC
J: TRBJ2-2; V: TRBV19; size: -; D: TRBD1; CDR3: CASSRQGNTGELFF; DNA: TGTGCCAGTAGTAGACAGGGAAACACCGGGGAGCTGTTTTTT
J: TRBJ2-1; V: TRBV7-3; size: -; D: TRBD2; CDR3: CASSLVLAVGSEQFF; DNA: TGTGCCAGCAGCTTAGTACTAGCGGTGGGCTCTGAGCAGTTCTTC
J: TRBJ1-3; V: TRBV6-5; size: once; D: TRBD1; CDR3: CASSSGTERRNTIYF; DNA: TGTGCCAGCAGTTCCGGGACAGAAAGAAGAAACACCATATATTTT
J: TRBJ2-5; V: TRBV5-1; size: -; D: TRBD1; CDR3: CASSLQGAEETQYF; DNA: TGCGCCAGCAGCTTACAGGGGGCTGAGGAGACCCAGTACTTC
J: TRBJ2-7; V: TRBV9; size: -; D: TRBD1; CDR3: CASSASGTGIEQYF; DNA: TGTGCCAGCAGCGCCTCCGGGACAGGGATCGAGCAGTACTTC
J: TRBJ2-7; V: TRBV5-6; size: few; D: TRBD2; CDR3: CASSIRLAALYEQYF; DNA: TGTGCCAGCAGCATTAGACTAGCGGCCCTCTACGAGCAGTACTTC
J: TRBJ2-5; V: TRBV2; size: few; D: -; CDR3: CASSGQPQETQYF; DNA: TGTGCCAGCAGCGGACAGCCCCAAGAGACCCAGTACTTC
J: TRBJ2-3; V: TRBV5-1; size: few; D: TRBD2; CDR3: CASSFGREGLDTQYF; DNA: TGCGCCAGCAGCTTCGGGCGGGAGGGCCTAGATACGCAGTATTTT
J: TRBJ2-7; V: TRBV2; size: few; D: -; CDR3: CASSWTSGEQYF; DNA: TGTGCCAGCAGCTGGACATCAGGCGAGCAGTACTTC
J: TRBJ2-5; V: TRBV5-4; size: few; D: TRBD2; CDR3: CASSLGLAGGLEETQYF; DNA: TGTGCCAGCAGCTTGGGACTAGCGGGGGGGCTTGAGGAGACCCAGTACTTC
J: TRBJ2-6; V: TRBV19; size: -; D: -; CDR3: CASSNSGANVLTF; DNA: TGTGCCAGTAGCAACTCTGGGGCCAACGTCCTGACTTTC
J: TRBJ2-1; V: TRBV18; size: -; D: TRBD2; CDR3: CASSAGTSGGPNYNEQFF; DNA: TGTGCCAGCTCAGCCGGGACTAGCGGGGGCCCAAACTACAATGAGCAGTTCTTC
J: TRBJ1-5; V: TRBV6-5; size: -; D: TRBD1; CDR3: CASSSLTGRQPQHF; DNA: TGTGCTAGCAGTTCGTTGACAGGGCGACAGCCCCAGCATTTT
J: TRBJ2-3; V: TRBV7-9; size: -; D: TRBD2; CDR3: CASSSNGRVQYF; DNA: TGTGCCAGCAGCTCAAACGGGAGGGTGCAGTATTTT
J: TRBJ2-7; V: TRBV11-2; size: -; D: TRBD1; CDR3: CASSFGTGGPSSYEQYF; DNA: TGTGCCAGCAGCTTCGGGACAGGGGGCCCCAGCTCCTACGAGCAGTACTTC
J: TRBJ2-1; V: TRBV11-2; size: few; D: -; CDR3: CASSLDASYYEQFF; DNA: TGTGCCAGCAGCTTAGATGCTAGTTATTACGAGCAGTTCTTC
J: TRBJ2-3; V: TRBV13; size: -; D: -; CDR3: CASSWGGPGTDTQYF; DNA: TGTGCCAGCAGTTGGGGGGGGCCCGGGACAGATACGCAGTATTTT
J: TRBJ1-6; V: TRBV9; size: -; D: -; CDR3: CASSVGGRGGLSPLHF; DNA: TGTGCCAGCAGCGTAGGGGGGCGAGGGGGTCTTTCACCCCTCCACTTT
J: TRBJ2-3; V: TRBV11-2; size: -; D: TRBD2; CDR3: CASSLAGTSGRYTQYF; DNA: TGTGCCAGCAGCTTAGCCGGGACTAGCGGGAGGTATACGCAGTATTTT
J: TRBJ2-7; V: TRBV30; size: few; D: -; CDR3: CAWGGGGRNGEQYF; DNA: TGTGCCTGGGGGGGAGGGGGGCGTAACGGCGAGCAGTACTTC